The rows below give T cell receptor beta chains drawn from one sample of a study of blood T cell repertoires in COVID-19. Assay used: immunoSEQ multiplex PCR; TCRdb lists only in-frame clones, some missing. Here the sample spans 300,000 to 400,000 clones, roughly 91% being singletons. Sequencing was done on a sample of PBMCs or T cells enriched from blood (not recorded which). These receptors all come from a woman under 30 who had recovered from COVID-19. CDR3s leave out the opening cysteine and the closing phenylalanine or tryptophan. A D gene is named only where the DNA matches it firmly. A row's size may be missing; if present it is once, few, many or a size class.

v_call	d_call	clone_size	cdr3_aa
TRBV27	NA	NA	ASSLGGSREQY
TRBV4-3	TRBD2	NA	ASSQTLANQETQY
TRBV19	NA	NA	ASSTQDSSYEQY
TRBV5-4	TRBD2	NA	ASTPRLAGRTGELF
TRBV19	NA	NA	ATGALGNTEAF
TRBV27	NA	NA	ASSLNSGSSTDTQY
TRBV13	NA	NA	ASSLGPAGEAF
TRBV5-1	TRBD1	NA	ASSLDRGPIETQY
TRBV2	TRBD1	once	ATNSGTGEETQY
TRBV27	TRBD2	NA	ASSSDTSGAYNEQF
TRBV4-1	TRBD2	NA	ASSPRRWRGAGDTDTQY
TRBV19	NA	NA	ATRVNEQY
TRBV7-2	NA	NA	ASSLFWTDNQPQH
TRBV12-3/TRBV12-4	NA	NA	ASSFGAEQPQH
TRBV11-3	NA	once	ASSLGGTATGNTIY
TRBV3-1/TRBV3-2	TRBD1	NA	ASSQRQGDVSPLH
TRBV3-1/TRBV3-2	NA	NA	ASSQVRRSRNGYT
TRBV3-1/TRBV3-2	NA	NA	ASSGDSYEQY
TRBV4-1	TRBD1	NA	ASSQVGQGRENGYT
TRBV7-2	TRBD1	NA	ASSPGQMSGSSYNEQF
TRBV4-1	NA	NA	ASSQEDSPYGYT
TRBV5-1	NA	NA	ASSLVSESYEQY
TRBV2	NA	NA	ASSGAGANINYGYT
TRBV4-1	NA	NA	ASSQGQYSNQPQH
TRBV5-5	TRBD1	NA	ASSGTGRGYGYT
TRBV5-1	NA	NA	ASSLVPTGGTGELF
TRBV5-1	NA	NA	ASSGGDSWGEQY
TRBV3-1/TRBV3-2	NA	NA	ASSHSTGELF
TRBV27	TRBD1	NA	ASSYDRDWPQH